This TCR beta chain was documented in a study of regulatory T cells in long-lasting Graves disease. On this clonotype: The junction departs from the called germline gene at one end, perhaps through a read error.

The authors built TCR beta libraries using iRepertoire HTBI primers and Arm-PCR of CDR3 regions. TCRdb analysed the multiplex PCR reads with MiXCR anew, one entry per CDR3 protein. Of hundreds of thousands of distinct CDR3 sequences in the sample, less than 15% were seen once. The germline gives CDR1 KGHSH, CDR2 LQKENI. This CDR3 is built from 15 residues. Time point: newly diagnosed GD, antithyroid drugs for less than 3 months. PBMC RNA was the source of the TCR library. These same data were also listed under a study on T cells in Graves' hyperthyroidism and ophthalmopathy.

The source of this sequence is a man aged 30 to 39 with Graves disease. Specimen: peripheral blood mononuclear cells (PBMCs), collected at new diagnosis, from a patient treated with antithyroid drugs. This sequence joins TRBV18 and TRBJ1-3; no definite D call. CDR3 bases: TGTGCCAGCTCCGCAGCCTCTTCGTCTGGAACCACCATATATTTT. Protein product: CASSAASSSGTTIYF.